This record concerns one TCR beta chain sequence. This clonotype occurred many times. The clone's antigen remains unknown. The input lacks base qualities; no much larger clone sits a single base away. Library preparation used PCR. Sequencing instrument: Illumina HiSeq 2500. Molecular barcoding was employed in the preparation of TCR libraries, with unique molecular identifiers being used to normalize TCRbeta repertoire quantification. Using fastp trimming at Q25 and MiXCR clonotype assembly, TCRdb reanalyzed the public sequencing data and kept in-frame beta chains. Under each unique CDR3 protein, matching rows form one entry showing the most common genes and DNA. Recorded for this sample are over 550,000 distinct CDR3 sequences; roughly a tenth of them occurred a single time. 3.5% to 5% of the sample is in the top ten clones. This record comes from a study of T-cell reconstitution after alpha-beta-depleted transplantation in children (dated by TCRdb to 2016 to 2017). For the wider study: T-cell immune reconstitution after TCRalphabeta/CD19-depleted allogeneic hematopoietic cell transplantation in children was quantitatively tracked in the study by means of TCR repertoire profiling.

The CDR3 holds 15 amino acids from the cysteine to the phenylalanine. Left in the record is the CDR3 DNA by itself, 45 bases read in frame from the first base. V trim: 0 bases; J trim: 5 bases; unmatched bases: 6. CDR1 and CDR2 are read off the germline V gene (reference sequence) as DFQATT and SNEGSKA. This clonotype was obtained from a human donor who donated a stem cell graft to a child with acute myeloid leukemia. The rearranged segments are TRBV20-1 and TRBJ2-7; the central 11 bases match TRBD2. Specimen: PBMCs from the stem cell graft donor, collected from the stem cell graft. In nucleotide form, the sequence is TGCAGTGCTAGAGACCCCGCTAGCGGGAGGAACGAGCAGTACTTC. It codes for CSARDPASGRNEQYF.